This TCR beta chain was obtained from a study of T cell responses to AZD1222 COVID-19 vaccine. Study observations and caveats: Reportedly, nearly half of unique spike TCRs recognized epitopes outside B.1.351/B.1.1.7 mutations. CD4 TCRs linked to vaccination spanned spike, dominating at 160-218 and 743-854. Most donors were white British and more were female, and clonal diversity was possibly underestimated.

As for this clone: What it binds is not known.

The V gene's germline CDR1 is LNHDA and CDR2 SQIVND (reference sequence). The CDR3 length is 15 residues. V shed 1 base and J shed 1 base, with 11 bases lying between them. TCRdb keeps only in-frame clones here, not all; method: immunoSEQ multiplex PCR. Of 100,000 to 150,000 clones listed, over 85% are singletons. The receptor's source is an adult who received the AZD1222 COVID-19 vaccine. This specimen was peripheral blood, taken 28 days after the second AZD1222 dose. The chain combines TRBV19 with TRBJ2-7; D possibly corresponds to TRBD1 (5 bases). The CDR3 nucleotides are TGTGCCAGTAGTATAGCCCGGGCAGGGTCCTACGAGCAGTACTTC. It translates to CASSIARAGSYEQYF.